The 13 T cell receptor beta chains in this list originate from one sample, sequenced in a study of monozygotic twins with inflammatory bowel disease. TCRdb reprocessed the 5' RACE reads and reports one entry per CDR3 protein, with no DNA. This table holds more than 300,000 distinct CDR3 sequences. Material: blood. Source of these receptors: a human donor with ulcerative colitis or Crohn's disease, or a healthy co-twin of an affected twin (not recorded which).

The chain has TRBV27 and TRBJ2-1; no DNA is available, so the TRBD1 call from TCRdb remains unchecked. CDR1 MNHEY and CDR2 SMNVEV come from the germline V gene (reference sequence). The length of the CDR3 is 13 residues. This CDR3 is CASSFDRDDEQFF.

The CDR3 sequence: CASSLAMGAGSRYNSPLHF. The V and J genes are TRBV5-6 and TRBJ1-6; absent DNA, TCRdb's TRBD1 call cannot be checked. Germline V gene sequence: CDR1 SGHDT, CDR2 YYEEEE. The length of the CDR3 is 19 residues.

The chain couples TRBV27 to TRBJ2-1; the TRBD2 assignment by TCRdb is unverifiable without DNA. This CDR3 has 15 residues. Germline V gives CDR1 MNHEY, CDR2 SMNVEV (reference sequence). CDR3 region: CASSSGLTAYNEQFF.

The genes are TRBV29-1 and TRBJ2-2. Per germline, CDR1 SQVTM and CDR2 ANQGSEA. The CDR3 length is 13 residues. CDR3 residues: CSVAFDNTGELFF.

The chain has TRBV12-3 or TRBV12-4 and TRBJ2-1. The CDR3 is made up of 17 amino acids. CDR3: CASSFFLGGSSYNEQFF.

The chain combines TRBV20-1 with TRBJ1-2; without DNA, the TCRdb call of TRBD1 cannot be checked. The CDR3 is made up of 13 amino acids. CDR1 and CDR2 (germline): DFQATT, SNEGSKA (reference sequence). CDR3 loop: CSARGGQIYGYTF.

The chain has TRBV29-1 and TRBJ1-2; TCRdb proposes TRBD1, but this gene call is untestable without DNA. The germline CDR1 and CDR2 sequences are SQVTM and ANQGSEA. The CDR3 is 15 residues long. CDR3 sequence: CSVEGPVRGVDGYTF.

The chain uses TRBV24-1 and TRBJ2-1; TCRdb outputs TRBD1, but without DNA this stays unchecked. The length of the CDR3 is 16 residues. Germline lookup yields CDR1 KGHDR and CDR2 SFDVKD. This chain's CDR3 is CATSERTGSFYNEQFF.

This chain's CDR3 is CASSPPWKGGTGELFF. This sequence joins TRBV5-1 and TRBJ2-2; TCRdb reports TRBD1, a call that lacks DNA to check it against. The CDR3 is made up of 16 amino acids. The germline V gene has CDR1 SGHRS and CDR2 YFSETQ.

The V gene is TRBV21-1, the J gene TRBJ1-4; the TCRdb call, TRBD1, lacks DNA for checking. TRBV21-1 is a known pseudogene. This CDR3 region has 15 residues. CDR3 in amino acids: CASSSPQRSHSGLFF.

The rearrangement links TRBV30 to TRBJ1-1; TCRdb outputs TRBD1, but without DNA this stays unchecked. CDR3 length equals 12 residues. CDR1 and CDR2 from the germline V gene are GTSNPN and SVGIG (reference sequence). CDR3 in amino acids: CAWSITGTEAFF.

The chain recombines TRBV7-8 with TRBJ1-1; without DNA, the TCRdb call of TRBD1 cannot be checked. The CDR3 consists of 13 residues. Germline CDR1 reads SGHVS; CDR2 reads FQNEAQ. Here the CDR3 reads CASSLGDSTEAFF.

The chain has TRBV5-5 and TRBJ1-1; the D call from TCRdb, TRBD1, cannot be confirmed without DNA. The CDR3 has 13 residues. Germline assignment: CDR1 SGHKS and CDR2 YYEKEE (reference sequence). The CDR3 protein is CASRNRLNTEAFF.